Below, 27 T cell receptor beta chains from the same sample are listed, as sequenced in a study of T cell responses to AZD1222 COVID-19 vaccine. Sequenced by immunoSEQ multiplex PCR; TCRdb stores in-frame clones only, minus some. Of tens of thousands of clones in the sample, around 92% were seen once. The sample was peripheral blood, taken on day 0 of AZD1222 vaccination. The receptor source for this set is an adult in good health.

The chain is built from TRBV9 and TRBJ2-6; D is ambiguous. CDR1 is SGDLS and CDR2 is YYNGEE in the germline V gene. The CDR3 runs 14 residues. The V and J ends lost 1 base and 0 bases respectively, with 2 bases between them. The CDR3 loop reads CASSVRSGANVLTF. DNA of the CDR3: TGTGCCAGCAGCGTACGCTCTGGGGCCAACGTCCTGACTTTC.

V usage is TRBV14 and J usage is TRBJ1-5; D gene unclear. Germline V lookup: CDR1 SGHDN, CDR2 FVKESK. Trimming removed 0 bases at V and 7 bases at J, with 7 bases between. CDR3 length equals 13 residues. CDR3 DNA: TGTGCCAGCAGCCAAGACCCTCTGCAGCCCCAGCATTTT. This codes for CASSQDPLQPQHF.

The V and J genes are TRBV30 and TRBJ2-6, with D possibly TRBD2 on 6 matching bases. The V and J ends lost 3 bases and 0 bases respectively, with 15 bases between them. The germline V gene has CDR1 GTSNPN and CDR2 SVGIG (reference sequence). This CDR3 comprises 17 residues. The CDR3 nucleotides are TGTGCCTGGAGGCTCATTGGACTAATCTCTGGGGCCAACGTCCTGACTTTC. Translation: CAWRLIGLISGANVLTF.

The chain's CDR3 is CASSQDYSGANVLTF. Here the CDR3 DNA reads TGTGCCAGCAGCCAAGACTACTCTGGGGCCAACGTCCTGACTTTC. This chain connects TRBV7-2 to TRBJ2-6, with D maybe TRBD2 (5 bases). The germline V gene encodes CDR1 SGHTA and CDR2 FQGNSA. V was cut by 5 bases and J by 0 bases, with 8 bases left in between. The CDR3 runs 15 residues.

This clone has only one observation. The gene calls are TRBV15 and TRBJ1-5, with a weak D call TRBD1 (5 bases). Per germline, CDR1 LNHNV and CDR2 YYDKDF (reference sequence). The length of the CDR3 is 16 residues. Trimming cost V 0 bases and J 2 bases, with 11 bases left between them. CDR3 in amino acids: CATSRDRGAGNQPQHF. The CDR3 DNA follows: TGTGCCACCAGCAGAGATAGGGGTGCGGGCAATCAGCCCCAGCATTTT. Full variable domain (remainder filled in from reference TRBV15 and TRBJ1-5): DAMVIQNPRYQVTQFGKPVTLSCSQTLNHNVMYWYQQKSSQAPKLLFHYYDKDFNNEADTPDNFQSRRPNTSFCFLDIRSPGLGDTAMYLCATSRDRGAGNQPQHFGDGTRLSIL.

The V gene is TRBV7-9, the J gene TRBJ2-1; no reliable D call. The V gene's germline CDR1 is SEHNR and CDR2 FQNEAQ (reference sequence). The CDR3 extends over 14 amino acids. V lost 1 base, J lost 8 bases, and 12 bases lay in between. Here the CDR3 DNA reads TGTGCCAGCAGCTTAGTGTCTGCTGGGGATGAGCAGTTCTTC. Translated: CASSLVSAGDEQFF.

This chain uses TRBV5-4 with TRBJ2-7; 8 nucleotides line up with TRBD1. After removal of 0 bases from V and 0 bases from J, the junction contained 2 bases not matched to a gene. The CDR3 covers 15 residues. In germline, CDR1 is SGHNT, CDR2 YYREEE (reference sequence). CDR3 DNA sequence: TGTGCCAGCAGCTTGGGGACAGGGCTCTCCTACGAGCAGTACTTC. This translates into CASSLGTGLSYEQYF.

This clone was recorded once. The chain's CDR3 is CASSRTGPIYNEQFF. CDR3 coding DNA: TGTGCCAGCAGCCGTACGGGGCCGATATACAATGAGCAGTTCTTC. V usage is TRBV28 and J usage is TRBJ2-1, with D perhaps TRBD1 or TRBD2 (5 bases each). Germline V gives CDR1 MDHEN, CDR2 SYDVKM. The V gene lost 6 bases and the J gene lost 4 bases, with 16 bases spanning the gap. The CDR3 has 15 residues.

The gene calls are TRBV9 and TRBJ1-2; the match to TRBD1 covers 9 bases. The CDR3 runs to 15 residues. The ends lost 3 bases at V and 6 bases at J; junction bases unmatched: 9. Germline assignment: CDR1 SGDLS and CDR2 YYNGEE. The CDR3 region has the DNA TGTGCCAGCAGCGCGAGGACAGGGGAAGACAATGGCTACACCTTC. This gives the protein CASSARTGEDNGYTF.

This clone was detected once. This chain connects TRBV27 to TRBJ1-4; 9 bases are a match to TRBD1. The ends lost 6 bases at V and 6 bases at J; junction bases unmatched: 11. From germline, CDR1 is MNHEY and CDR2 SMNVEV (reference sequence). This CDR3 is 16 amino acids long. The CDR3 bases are TGTGCCAGCAGCCGGGACAGGGTGGAGCGTGATGAAAAACTGTTTTTT. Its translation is CASSRDRVERDEKLFF.

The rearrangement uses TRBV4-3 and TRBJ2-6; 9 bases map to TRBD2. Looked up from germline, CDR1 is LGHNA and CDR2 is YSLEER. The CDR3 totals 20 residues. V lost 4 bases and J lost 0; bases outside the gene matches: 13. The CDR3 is CASSPDSILAGYSGANVLTF. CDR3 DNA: TGCGCCAGCAGCCCCGACTCAATACTAGCGGGTTACTCTGGGGCCAACGTCCTGACTTTC.

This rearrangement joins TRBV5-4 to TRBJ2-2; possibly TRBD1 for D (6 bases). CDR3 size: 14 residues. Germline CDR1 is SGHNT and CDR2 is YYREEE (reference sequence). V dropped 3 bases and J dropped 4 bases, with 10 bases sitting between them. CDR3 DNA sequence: TGTGCCAGCAGCTCCAGGGGTAGCACCGGGGAGCTGTTTTTT. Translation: CASSSRGSTGELFF.

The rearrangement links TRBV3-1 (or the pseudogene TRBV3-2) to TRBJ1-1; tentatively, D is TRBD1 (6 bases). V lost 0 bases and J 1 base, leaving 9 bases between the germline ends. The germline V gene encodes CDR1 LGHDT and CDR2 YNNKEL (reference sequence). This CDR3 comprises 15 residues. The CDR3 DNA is TGTGCCAGCAGCCAAGACCCACAGGGGAACACTGAAGCTTTCTTT. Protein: CASSQDPQGNTEAFF.

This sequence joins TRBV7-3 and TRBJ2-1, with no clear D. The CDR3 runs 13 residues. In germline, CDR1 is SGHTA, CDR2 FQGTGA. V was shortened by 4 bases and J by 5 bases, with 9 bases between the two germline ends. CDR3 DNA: TGTGCCAGCAGCTCAGGACCGAACAATGAGCAGTTCTTC. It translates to CASSSGPNNEQFF.

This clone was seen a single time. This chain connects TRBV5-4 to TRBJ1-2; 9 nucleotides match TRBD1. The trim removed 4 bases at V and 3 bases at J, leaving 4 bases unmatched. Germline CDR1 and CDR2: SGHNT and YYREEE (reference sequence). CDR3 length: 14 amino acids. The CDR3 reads CASSADRGDYGYTF. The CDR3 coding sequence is TGTGCCAGCAGCGCCGACAGGGGGGACTATGGCTACACCTTC.

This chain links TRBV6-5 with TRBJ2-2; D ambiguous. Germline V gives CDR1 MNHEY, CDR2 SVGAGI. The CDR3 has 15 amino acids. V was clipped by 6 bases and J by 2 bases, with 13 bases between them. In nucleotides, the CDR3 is TGTGCCAGCAGCCCACGCGAATTTAACACCGGGGAGCTGTTTTTT. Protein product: CASSPREFNTGELFF.

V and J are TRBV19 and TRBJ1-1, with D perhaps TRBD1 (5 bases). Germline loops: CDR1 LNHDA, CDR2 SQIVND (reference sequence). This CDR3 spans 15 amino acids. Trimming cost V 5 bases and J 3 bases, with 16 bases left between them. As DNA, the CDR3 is TGTGCCAGTAGTTTCCAGACAGCCGGGGACACTGAAGCTTTCTTT. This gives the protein CASSFQTAGDTEAFF. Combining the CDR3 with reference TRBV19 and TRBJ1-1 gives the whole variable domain DGGITQSPKYLFRKEGQNVTLSCEQNLNHDAMYWYRQDPGQGLRLIYYSQIVNDFQKGDIAEGYSVSREKKESFPLTVTSAQKNPTAFYLCASSFQTAGDTEAFFGQGTRLTVV.

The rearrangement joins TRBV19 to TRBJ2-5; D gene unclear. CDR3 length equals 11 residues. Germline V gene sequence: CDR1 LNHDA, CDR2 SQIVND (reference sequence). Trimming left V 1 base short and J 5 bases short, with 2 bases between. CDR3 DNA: TGTGCCAGTAGTATAGCGGAGACCCAGTACTTC. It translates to CASSIAETQYF. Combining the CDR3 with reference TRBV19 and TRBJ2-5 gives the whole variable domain DGGITQSPKYLFRKEGQNVTLSCEQNLNHDAMYWYRQDPGQGLRLIYYSQIVNDFQKGDIAEGYSVSREKKESFPLTVTSAQKNPTAFYLCASSIAETQYFGPGTRLLVL.

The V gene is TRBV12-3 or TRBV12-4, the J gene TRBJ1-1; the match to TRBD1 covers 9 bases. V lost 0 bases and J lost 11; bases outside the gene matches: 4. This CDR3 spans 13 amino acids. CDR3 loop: CASSLAGDREAFF. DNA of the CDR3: TGTGCCAGCAGTTTAGCAGGGGACAGGGAGGCTTTCTTT.

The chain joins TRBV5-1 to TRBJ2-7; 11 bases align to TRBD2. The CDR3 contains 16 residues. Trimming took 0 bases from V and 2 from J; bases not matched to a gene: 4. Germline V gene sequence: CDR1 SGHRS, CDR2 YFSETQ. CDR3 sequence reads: CASSLGGTSGAYEQYF. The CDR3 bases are TGCGCCAGCAGCTTGGGAGGGACTAGCGGAGCCTACGAGCAGTACTTC.

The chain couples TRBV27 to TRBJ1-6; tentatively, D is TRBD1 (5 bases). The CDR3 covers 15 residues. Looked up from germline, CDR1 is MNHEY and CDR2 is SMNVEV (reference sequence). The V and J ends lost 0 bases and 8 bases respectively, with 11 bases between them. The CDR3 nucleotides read TGTGCCAGCAGTTTATCGGCAGGGTACTATTCACCCCTCCACTTT. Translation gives CASSLSAGYYSPLHF.

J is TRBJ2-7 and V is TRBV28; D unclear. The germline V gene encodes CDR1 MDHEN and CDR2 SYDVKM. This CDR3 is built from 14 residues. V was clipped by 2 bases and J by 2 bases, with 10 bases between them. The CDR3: CASSLGLPTYEQYF. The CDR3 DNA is TGTGCCAGCAGTTTAGGGCTACCGACCTACGAGCAGTACTTC.

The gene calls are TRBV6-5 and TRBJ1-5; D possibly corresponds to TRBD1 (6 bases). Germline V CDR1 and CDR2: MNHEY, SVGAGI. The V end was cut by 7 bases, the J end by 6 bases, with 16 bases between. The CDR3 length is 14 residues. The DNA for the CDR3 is TGTGCCAGCACCTCTCGAGGGGGGGGTCAGCCCCAGCATTTT. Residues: CASTSRGGGQPQHF.

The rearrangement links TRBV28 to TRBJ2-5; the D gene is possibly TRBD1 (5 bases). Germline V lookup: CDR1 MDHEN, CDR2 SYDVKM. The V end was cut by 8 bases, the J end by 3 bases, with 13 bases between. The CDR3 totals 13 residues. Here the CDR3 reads CASCDRYKETQYF. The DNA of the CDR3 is TGTGCCAGCTGTGACAGATACAAAGAGACCCAGTACTTC.

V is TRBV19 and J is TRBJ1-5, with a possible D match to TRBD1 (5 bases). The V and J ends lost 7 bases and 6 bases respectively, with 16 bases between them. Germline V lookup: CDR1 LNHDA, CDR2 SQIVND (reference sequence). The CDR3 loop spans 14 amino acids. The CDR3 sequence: CASIPFRGVQPQHF. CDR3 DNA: TGTGCCAGTATTCCGTTTAGGGGAGTTCAGCCCCAGCATTTT. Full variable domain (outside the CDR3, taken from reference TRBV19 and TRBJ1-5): DGGITQSPKYLFRKEGQNVTLSCEQNLNHDAMYWYRQDPGQGLRLIYYSQIVNDFQKGDIAEGYSVSREKKESFPLTVTSAQKNPTAFYLCASIPFRGVQPQHFGDGTRLSIL.

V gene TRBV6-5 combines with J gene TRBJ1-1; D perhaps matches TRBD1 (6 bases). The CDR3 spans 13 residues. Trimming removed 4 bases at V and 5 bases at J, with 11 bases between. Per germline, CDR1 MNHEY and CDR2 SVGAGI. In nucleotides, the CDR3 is TGTGCCAGCAGTTCGACAGGAGGGACTGAAGCTTTCTTT. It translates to CASSSTGGTEAFF.

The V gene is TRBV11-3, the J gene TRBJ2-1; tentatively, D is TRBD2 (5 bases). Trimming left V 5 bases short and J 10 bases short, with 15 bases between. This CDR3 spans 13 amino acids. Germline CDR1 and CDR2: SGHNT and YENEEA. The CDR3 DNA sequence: TGTGCCAGCAGCACCGGGATCCACCTCGAGCAGTTCTTC. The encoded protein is CASSTGIHLEQFF.